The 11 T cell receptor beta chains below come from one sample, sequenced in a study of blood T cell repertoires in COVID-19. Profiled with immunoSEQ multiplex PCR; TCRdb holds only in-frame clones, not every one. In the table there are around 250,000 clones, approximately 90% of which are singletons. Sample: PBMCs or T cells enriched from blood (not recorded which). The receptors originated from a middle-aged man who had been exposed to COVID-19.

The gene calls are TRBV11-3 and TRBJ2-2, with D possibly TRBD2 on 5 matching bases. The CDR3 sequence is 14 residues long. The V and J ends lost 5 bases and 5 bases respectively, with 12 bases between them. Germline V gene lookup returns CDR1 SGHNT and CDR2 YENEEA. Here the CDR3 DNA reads TGTGCCAGCAGCACAACCACTAGTACCGGGGAGCTGTTTTTT. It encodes CASSTTTSTGELFF.

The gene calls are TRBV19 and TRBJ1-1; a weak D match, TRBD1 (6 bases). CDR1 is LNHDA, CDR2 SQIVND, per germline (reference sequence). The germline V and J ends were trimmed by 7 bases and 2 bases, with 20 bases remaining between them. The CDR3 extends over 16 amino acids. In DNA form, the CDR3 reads TGTGCCAGTATTGGGTGGAAAAGACAGGCCAACACTGAAGCTTTCTTT. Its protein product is CASIGWKRQANTEAFF.

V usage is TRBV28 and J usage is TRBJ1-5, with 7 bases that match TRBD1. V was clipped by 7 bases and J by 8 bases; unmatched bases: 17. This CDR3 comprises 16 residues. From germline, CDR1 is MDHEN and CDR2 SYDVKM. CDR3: CASNSVSQGGQEPQHF. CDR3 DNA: TGTGCCAGCAACAGTGTCAGCCAGGGGGGCCAGGAGCCCCAGCATTTT.

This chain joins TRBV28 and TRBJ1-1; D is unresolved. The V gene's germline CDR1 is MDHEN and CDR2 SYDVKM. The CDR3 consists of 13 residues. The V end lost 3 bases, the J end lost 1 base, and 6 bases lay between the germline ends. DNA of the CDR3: TGTGCCAGCAGTTTCGGGGAGAACACTGAAGCTTTCTTT. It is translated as CASSFGENTEAFF.

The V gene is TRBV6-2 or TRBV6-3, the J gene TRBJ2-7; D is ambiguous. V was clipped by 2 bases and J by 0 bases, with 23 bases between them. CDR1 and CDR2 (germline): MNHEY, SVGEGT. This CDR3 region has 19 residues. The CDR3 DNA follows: TGTGCCAGCAGTTACACCGTATCAGGCCCTCGGATGTCCTCCTACGAGCAGTACTTC. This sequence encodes CASSYTVSGPRMSSYEQYF.

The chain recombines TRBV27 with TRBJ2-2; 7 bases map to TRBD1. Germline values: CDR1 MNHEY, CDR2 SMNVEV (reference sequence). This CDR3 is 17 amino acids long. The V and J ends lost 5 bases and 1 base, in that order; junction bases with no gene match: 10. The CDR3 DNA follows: TGTGCCAGCAGTATGACAGGGCCCCCAGGGAACACCGGGGAGCTGTTTTTT. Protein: CASSMTGPPGNTGELFF.

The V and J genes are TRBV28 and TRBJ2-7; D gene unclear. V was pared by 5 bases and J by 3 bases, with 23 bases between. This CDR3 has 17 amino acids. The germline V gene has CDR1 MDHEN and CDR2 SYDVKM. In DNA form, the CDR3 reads TGTGCCAGCAGTGCTTCCTCCTTTACCTTTTTACACTACGAGCAGTACTTC. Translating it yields CASSASSFTFLHYEQYF.

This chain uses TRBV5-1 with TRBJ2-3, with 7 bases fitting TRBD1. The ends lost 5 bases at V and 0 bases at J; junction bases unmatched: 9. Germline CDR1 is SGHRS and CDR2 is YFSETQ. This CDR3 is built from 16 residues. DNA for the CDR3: TGCGCCAGCAGGCAGGGTTACAGGGGTAGCACAGATACGCAGTATTTT. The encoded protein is CASRQGYRGSTDTQYF.

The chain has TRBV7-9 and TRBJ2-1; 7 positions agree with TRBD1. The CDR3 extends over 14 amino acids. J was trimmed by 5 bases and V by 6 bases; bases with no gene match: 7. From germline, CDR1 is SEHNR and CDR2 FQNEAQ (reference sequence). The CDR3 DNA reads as TGTGCCAGCAGTTTTACAGGGGTCCACAATGAGCAGTTCTTC. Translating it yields CASSFTGVHNEQFF.

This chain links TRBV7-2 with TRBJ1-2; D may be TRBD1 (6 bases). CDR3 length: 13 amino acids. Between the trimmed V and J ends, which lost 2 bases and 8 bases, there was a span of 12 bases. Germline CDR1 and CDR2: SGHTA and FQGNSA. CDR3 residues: CASSLSKGDGYTF. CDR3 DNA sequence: TGTGCCAGCAGCTTATCTAAGGGGGACGGCTACACCTTC.

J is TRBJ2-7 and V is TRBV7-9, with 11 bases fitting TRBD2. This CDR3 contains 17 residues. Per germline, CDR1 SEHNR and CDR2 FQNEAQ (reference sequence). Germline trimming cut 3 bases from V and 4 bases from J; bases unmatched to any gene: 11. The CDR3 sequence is CASSFGLAGGAQYEQYF. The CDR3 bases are TGTGCCAGCAGCTTCGGACTAGCGGGTGGTGCACAATACGAGCAGTACTTC.